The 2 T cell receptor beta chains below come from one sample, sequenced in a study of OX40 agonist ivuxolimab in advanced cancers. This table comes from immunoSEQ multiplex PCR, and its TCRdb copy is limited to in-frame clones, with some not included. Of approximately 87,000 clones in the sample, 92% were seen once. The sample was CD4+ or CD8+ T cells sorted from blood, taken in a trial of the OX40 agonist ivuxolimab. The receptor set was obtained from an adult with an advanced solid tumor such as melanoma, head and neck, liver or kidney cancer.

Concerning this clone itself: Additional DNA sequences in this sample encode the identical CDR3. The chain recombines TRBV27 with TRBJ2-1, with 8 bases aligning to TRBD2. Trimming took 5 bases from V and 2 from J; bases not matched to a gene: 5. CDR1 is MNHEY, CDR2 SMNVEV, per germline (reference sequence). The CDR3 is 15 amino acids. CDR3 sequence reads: CASSLSSGPYNEQFF. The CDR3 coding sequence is TGTGCCAGCAGTCTGTCTAGCGGGCCCTACAATGAGCAGTTCTTC.

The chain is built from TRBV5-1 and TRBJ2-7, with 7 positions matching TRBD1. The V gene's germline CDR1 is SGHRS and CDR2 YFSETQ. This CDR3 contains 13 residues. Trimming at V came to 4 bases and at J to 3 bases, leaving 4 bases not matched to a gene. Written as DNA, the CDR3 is TGCGCCAGCAGCGTGGGGACAGTCTACGAGCAGTACTTC. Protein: CASSVGTVYEQYF. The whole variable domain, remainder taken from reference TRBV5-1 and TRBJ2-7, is KAGVTQTPRYLIKTRGQQVTLSCSPISGHRSVSWYQQTPGQGLQFLFEYFSETQRNKGNFPGRFSGRQFSNSRSEMNVSTLELGDSALYLCASSVGTVYEQYFGPGTRLTVT.